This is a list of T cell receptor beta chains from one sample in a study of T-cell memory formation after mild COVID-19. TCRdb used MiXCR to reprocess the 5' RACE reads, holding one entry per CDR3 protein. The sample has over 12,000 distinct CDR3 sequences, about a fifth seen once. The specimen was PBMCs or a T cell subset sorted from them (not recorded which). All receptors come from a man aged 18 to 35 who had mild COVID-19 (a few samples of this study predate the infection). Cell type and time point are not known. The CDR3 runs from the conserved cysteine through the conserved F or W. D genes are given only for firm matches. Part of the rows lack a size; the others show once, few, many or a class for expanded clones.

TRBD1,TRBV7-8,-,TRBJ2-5,CASSRQGAQETQYF,TGTGCCAGCAGCCGACAGGGAGCCCAAGAGACCCAGTACTTC
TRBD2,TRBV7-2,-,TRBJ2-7,CASSFRLAGSYEQYF,TGTGCCAGCAGCTTTAGACTAGCGGGGTCCTACGAGCAGTACTTC
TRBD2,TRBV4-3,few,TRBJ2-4,CASSQDQTSGGLRAKNIQYF,TGCGCCAGCAGCCAAGATCAGACTAGCGGGGGGCTCCGGGCCAAAAACATTCAGTACTTC
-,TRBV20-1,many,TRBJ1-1,CSARPGAMTPEAFF,TGCAGTGCTAGACCTGGTGCGATGACCCCTGAAGCTTTCTTT
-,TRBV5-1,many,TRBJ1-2,CASSPLDGLPNYGYTF,TGCGCCAGCAGCCCTTTGGACGGACTGCCAAACTATGGCTACACCTTC
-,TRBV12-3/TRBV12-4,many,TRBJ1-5,CASSFGWALPLQPQHF,TGTGCCAGCAGTTTCGGTTGGGCTCTACCACTTCAGCCCCAGCATTTT
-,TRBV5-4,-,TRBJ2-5,CASSLRETQYF,TGTGCCAGCAGCTTGAGAGAGACCCAGTACTTC
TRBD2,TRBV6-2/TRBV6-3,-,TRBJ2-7,CASTLGGWYEQYF,TGTGCCAGCACCCTGGGAGGGTGGTACGAGCAGTACTTC
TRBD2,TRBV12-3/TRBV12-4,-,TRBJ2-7,CASSLRGSSMSYEQYF,TGTGCCAGCAGTTTACGCGGGAGTTCTATGTCCTACGAGCAGTACTTC
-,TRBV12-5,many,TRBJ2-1,CASGLGRREAYNEQFF,TGTGCTAGTGGTTTGGGCCGGAGGGAAGCCTACAATGAGCAGTTCTTC
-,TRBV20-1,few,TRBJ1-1,CSARDGGQGFAEAFF,TGCAGTGCTAGAGATGGGGGCCAGGGGTTCGCTGAAGCTTTCTTT
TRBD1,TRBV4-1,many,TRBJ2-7,CASSYRQGVYEQYF,TGCGCCAGCAGCTATAGACAGGGGGTATACGAGCAGTACTTC
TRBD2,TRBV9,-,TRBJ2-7,CASSERGGSSYEQYF,TGTGCCAGCAGCGAGCGGGGGGGGAGCTCCTACGAGCAGTACTTC
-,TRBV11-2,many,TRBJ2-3,CASSSPGTKGDTQYF,TGTGCCAGCAGCTCACCGGGGACCAAGGGAGATACGCAGTATTTT
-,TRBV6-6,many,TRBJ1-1,CASSYAWLGTEAFF,TGTGCCAGCAGTTATGCCTGGTTGGGCACTGAAGCTTTCTTT
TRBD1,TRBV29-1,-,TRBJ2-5,CSAGTEQETQYF,TGCAGCGCCGGGACAGAACAAGAGACCCAGTACTTC
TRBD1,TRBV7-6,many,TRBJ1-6,CASSPTEGGGASPLHF,TGTGCCAGCAGCCCGACGGAGGGAGGGGGCGCTTCACCCCTCCACTTT
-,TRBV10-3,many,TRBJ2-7,CAISPGTGHPYEQYF,TGTGCCATCAGCCCGGGGACCGGACATCCTTACGAGCAGTACTTC
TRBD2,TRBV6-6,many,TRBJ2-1,CASSLGGGLAGDEQFF,TGTGCCAGCAGTTTGGGTGGTGGACTAGCCGGCGATGAGCAGTTCTTC
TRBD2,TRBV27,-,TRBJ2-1,CASSPSSGRAPEQFF,TGTGCCAGCAGTCCCTCTAGCGGGAGGGCCCCTGAGCAGTTCTTC
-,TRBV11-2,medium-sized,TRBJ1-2,CASSLDPFLGRPNYGYTF,TGTGCCAGCAGCTTAGATCCCTTCTTAGGACGGCCTAACTATGGCTACACCTTC
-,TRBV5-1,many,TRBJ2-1,CASSLVRGSYNEQFF,TGCGCCAGCAGCTTGGTCAGGGGTTCCTACAATGAGCAGTTCTTC
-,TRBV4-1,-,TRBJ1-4,CASSPNGGPADSHINEKLFF,TGCGCCAGCAGCCCGAATGGAGGCCCGGCGGACAGCCACATAAATGAAAAACTGTTTTTT
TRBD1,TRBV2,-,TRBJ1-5,CASRGGTGLGQPQHF,TGTGCCAGCAGAGGCGGGACAGGGTTGGGTCAGCCCCAGCATTTT
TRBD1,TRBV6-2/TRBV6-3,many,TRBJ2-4,CASSGTGGRNIQYF,TGTGCCAGCAGTGGGACAGGGGGCCGGAACATTCAGTACTTC
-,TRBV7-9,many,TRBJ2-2,CASSPDRRRGELFF,TGTGCCAGCAGCCCTGACAGGAGGAGAGGGGAGCTGTTTTTT
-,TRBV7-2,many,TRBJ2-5,CASSPGLQETQYF,TGTGCCAGCAGTCCGGGCTTACAAGAGACCCAGTACTTC
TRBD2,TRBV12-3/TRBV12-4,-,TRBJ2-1,CASSPPGLAGNEQFF,TGTGCCAGCAGCCCTCCGGGACTAGCCGGTAATGAGCAGTTCTTC
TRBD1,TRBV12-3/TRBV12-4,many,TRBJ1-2,CASSPYDRGGGGYTF,TGTGCCAGCAGCCCCTACGACAGGGGGGGTGGTGGCTACACCTTC
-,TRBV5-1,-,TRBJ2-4,CASSYTSGGALAKNIQYF,TGCGCCAGCAGCTATACCTCTGGCGGGGCACTAGCCAAAAACATTCAGTACTTC
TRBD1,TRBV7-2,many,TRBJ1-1,CASSQSPGGGTEAFF,TGTGCCAGCAGCCAAAGTCCAGGGGGCGGGACTGAAGCTTTCTTT
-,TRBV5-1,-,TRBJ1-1,CASSLGGGNTEAFF,TGCGCCAGCAGCTTGGGAGGGGGGAACACTGAAGCTTTCTTT
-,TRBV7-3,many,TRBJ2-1,CASSPLGGSNNEQFF,TGTGCCAGCAGCCCCCTCGGAGGGTCTAACAATGAGCAGTTCTTC
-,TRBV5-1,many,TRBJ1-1,CASSLWSGGNTEAFF,TGCGCCAGCAGCTTGTGGTCAGGAGGGAACACTGAAGCTTTCTTT
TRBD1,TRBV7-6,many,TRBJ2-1,CASSSDRGYNEQFF,TGTGCCAGCAGCTCAGACAGGGGCTACAATGAGCAGTTCTTC
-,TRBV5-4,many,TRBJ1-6,CASSFLNSPLHF,TGTGCCAGCAGCTTTCTGAATTCACCCCTCCACTTT
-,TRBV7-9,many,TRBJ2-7,CASSQTGRNYEQYF,TGTGCCAGCAGCCAGACGGGACGGAACTACGAGCAGTACTTC
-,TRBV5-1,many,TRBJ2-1,CASSLLGSYNEQFF,TGCGCCAGCAGCTTGCTGGGCTCCTACAATGAGCAGTTCTTC
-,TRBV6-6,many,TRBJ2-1,CASSPSPGNNEQFF,TGTGCCAGCAGCCCGAGTCCAGGGAACAATGAGCAGTTCTTC
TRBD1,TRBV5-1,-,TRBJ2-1,CASTGQGVIGYNEQFF,TGCGCCAGCACCGGACAGGGGGTTATAGGATACAATGAGCAGTTCTTC
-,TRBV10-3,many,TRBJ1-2,CAILVRGEHGYTF,TGTGCCATCCTAGTACGGGGGGAGCATGGCTACACCTTC
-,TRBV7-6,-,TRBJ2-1,CASSLEGIAYNEQFF,TGTGCCAGCAGCTTAGAGGGGATTGCCTACAATGAGCAGTTCTTC
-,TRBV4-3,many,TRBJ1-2,CASSQEWGWKGYTF,TGCGCCAGCAGCCAAGAATGGGGGTGGAAGGGCTACACCTTC
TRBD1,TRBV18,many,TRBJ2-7,CASSSTGVSEQYF,TGTGCCAGCTCATCAACAGGGGTTAGCGAGCAGTACTTC
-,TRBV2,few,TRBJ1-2,CASSTWGDRGYTF,TGTGCCAGCAGTACTTGGGGGGACCGGGGCTACACCTTC
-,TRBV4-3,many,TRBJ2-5,CASSQGAGREETQYF,TGCGCCAGCAGCCAAGGGGCGGGGCGGGAAGAGACCCAGTACTTC
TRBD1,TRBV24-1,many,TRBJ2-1,CATSDSTGAEQFF,TGTGCCACCAGTGATTCAACAGGGGCGGAGCAGTTCTTC
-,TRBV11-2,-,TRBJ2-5,CASSLDASETQYF,TGTGCCAGCAGCTTAGATGCGTCGGAGACCCAGTACTTC